The present entry profiles one T cell receptor beta chain with its context. This sample was taken from a study of blood T cell repertoires in COVID-19. As for the study in general: Acute and convalescent COVID-19 specimens originated in the United States, Italy and Spain.

The participants were between about 18 and 90 years old and came from 20 to 30 US areas. Cohort 3 recovered donors had two negative PCRs, clearance, or symptom resolution. Per the original methods: The assay estimated nucleated cells by amplifying reference gene primers. The repertoire was sequenced with immunoSEQ multiplex PCR; TCRdb's copy has only in-frame clones and lacks some. The D gene and trimming were derived from the DNA, and the V and J assignments and clone size from that table. The table records a few hundred thousand clones, roughly 87% of them present only once. The V and J ends lost 4 bases and 8 bases, in that order; junction bases with no gene match: 11. CDR1 SEHNR and CDR2 FQNEAQ come from the germline V gene (reference sequence). The CDR3 spans 16 residues.

V usage is TRBV7-9 and J usage is TRBJ1-5; 10 bases are shared with TRBD1. The receptor was isolated from a woman aged 25 to 39 who had recovered from COVID-19. Input material: PBMCs or T cells enriched from blood (not recorded which). The CDR3 region is CASSSTTGGDSEPQHF. The CDR3 region has the DNA TGTGCCAGCAGCTCAACGACAGGGGGCGATTCAGAGCCCCAGCATTTT.